The TCR beta chain under discussion was sequenced for a study of shared clonotypes between healthy human individuals. General study results and limits: The study found roughly 5% of naive CD4 clonotypes shared across a handful of donors.

The protocol was immunoSEQ multiplex PCR, while the TCRdb copy is restricted to in-frame clones and leaves out a portion. This table holds some 2 million clones, just under 95% found once. With regard to this clone: Antigen: not known.

Naive-designated CD8 cells lacked CD45RO, were positively enriched for CCR7, and omitted terminally differentiated effector memory CD45RA+ cells. CDR3 length: 16 amino acids. Germline V gives CDR1 LNHNV, CDR2 YYDKDF (reference sequence). The V end lost 5 bases, the J end lost 0 bases, and 16 bases lay between the germline ends. This chain links TRBV15 with TRBJ1-2, with TRBD1 as a possible D gene (5 bases). Sequenced: naive CD8+ T cells sorted from blood. The receptor comes from a young man in good health. CDR3 nucleotide sequence: TGTGCCACCAGCCCAGACAGAGACCCCTCTAACTATGGCTACACCTTC. Translated: CATSPDRDPSNYGYTF.